This entry concerns a single T cell receptor (beta chain). The data are from a study of blood T cell repertoires in COVID-19. Overall study: The samples span acute and convalescent COVID-19 from the United States, Italy and Spain. Sources were T cells, B-cell-depleted T cells, or PBMCs; the material itself was cDNA or gDNA.

V lost 1 base to trimming and J lost 6 bases; unmatched junction nucleotides: 4. Germline V gene lookup returns CDR1 SGHTS and CDR2 YDEGEE. This CDR3 region has 14 residues. As handled by the study authors: It was from reference gene primer amplification that nucleated cell counts were estimated. TCRdb's table, derived via immunoSEQ multiplex PCR, lists solely in-frame clones and lacks some. The V and J calls and clone size come from that table; D and trimming were worked out from the DNA. The data show approximately 190,000 clones, roughly 90% seen once. This chain joins TRBV5-8 and TRBJ1-5; 7 nucleotides agree with TRBD1. Sample: peripheral blood. The clonotype was recovered from a man aged 50 to 60 with acute or convalescent COVID-19. This chain's CDR3 is CASSLTGAGQPQHF. The CDR3 region has the DNA TGTGCCAGCAGCTTGACAGGGGCGGGTCAGCCCCAGCATTTT.